This entry is about one T cell receptor beta chain. The data stem from a study of graft-versus-host responses after intestinal transplantation. The repertoire was sequenced with immunoSEQ multiplex PCR; TCRdb's copy has only in-frame clones and lacks some. This table holds approximately 7,000 clones, about nine tenths found once. The origin of this receptor is a human patient who received an intestinal transplant, so some T cells may come from the graft donor. This material consisted of PBMCs, taken 83 days after transplant.

The CDR3 sequence is CASSKSPGNYGYTF. The DNA for the CDR3 is TGTGCCAGCAGTAAATCCCCGGGGAACTATGGCTACACCTTC. The chain has TRBV6-5 and TRBJ1-2; D ambiguous. The V and J ends lost 5 bases and 2 bases respectively, with 12 bases between them. The CDR3 has 14 residues. The V gene's germline CDR1 is MNHEY and CDR2 SVGAGI.